This TCR beta chain was found in a study of T cells in localized non-small cell lung cancer. Findings and caveats of the study: Adjacent lung had a median around 60 of the 100 largest tumor clones. Sequencing was limited to one tumor region, leaving the possibility of heterogeneity open. Compared with tumor, uninvolved adjacent lung displayed greater T cell clonality, ranking highest overall.

The CDR3 runs to 16 residues. Looked up from germline, CDR1 is SGDLS and CDR2 is YYNGEE. Between the trimmed V and J ends, which lost 2 bases and 4 bases, there was a span of 16 bases. Libraries were prepared by immunoSEQ multiplex PCR; TCRdb keeps only in-frame clonotypes and omits some of them. This sample has about 1,800 clones, with approximately 17% found just once. Neighbouring lung, lacking atypia, was collected no less than 2 cm away from the tumor margin. This clone is judged medium-sized. Its antigen is not identified. The source material was normal lung tissue next to the tumor, sampled before any cancer treatment. This chain links TRBV9 with TRBJ2-1; D call uncertain. The source is a man between 35 and 75 years old with stage II squamous cell lung carcinoma. The CDR3 bases are TGTGCCAGCAGCGTGCGTGCGCGGCCCCCTTACAATGAGCAGTTCTTC. Amino acid sequence: CASSVRARPPYNEQFF.